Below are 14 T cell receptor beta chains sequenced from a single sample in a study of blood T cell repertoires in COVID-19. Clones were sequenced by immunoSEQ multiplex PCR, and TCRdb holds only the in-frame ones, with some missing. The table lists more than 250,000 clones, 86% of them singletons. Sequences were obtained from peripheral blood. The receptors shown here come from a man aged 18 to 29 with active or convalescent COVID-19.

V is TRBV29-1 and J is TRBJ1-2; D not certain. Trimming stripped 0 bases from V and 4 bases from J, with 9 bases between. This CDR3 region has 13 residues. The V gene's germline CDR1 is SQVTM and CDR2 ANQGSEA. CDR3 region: CSVEDVGGYGYTF. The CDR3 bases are TGCAGCGTTGAAGACGTAGGAGGCTATGGCTACACCTTC.

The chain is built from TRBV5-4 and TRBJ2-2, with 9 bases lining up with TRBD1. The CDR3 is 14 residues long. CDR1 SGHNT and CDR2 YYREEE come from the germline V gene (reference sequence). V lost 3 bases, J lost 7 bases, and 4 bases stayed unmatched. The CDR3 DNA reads TGTGCCAGCAGCTCACAGGGGGCGTGCGGGGAGCTGTTTTTT. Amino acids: CASSSQGACGELFF.

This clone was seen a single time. The CDR3 DNA sequence: TGTGCCAGCAGCGGCTCAAGTCCGAACACTGAAGCTTTCTTT. Amino acid sequence: CASSGSSPNTEAFF. The chain employs TRBV5-4 and TRBJ1-1; no clear D. Germline V gene sequence: CDR1 SGHNT, CDR2 YYREEE (reference sequence). The V and J ends lost 4 bases and 1 base respectively, with 11 bases between them. The CDR3 extends over 14 amino acids.

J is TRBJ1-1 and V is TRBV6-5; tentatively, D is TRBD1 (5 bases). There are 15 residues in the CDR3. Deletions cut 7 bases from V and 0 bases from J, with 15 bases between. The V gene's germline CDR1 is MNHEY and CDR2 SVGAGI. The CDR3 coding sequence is TGTGCCAGCAAACCCGTGGGGGGACTGAACACTGAAGCTTTCTTT. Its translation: CASKPVGGLNTEAFF.

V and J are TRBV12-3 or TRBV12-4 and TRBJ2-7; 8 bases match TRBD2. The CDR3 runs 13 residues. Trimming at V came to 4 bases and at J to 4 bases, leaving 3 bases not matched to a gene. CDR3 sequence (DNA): TGTGCCAGCAGTTCGGGGGGGCTATACGAGCAGTACTTC. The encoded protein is CASSSGGLYEQYF.

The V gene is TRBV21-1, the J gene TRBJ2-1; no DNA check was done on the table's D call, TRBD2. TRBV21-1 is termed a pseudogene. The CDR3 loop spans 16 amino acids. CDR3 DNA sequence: TGTGCCAGCAGCAGGCGCCAGCGGGGGTCCTACAATGAGCAGTTCTTC. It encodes CASSRRQRGSYNEQFF.

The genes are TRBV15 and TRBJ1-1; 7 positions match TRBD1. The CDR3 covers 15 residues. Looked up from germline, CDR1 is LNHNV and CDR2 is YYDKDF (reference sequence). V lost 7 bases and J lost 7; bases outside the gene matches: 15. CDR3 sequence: CATISDRRDRIEAFF. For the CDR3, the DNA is TGTGCCACCATTTCGGACAGGCGGGACAGAATTGAAGCTTTCTTT.

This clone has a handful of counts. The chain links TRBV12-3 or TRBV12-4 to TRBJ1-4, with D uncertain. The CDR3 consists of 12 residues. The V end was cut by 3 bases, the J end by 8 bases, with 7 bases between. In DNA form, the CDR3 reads TGTGCCAGCAGTTTTCTGAGAGAAAAACTGTTTTTT. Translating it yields CASSFLREKLFF.

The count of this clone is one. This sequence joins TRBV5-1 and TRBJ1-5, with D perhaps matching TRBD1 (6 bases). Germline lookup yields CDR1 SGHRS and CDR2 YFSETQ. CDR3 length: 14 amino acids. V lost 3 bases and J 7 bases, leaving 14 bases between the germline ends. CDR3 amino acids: CASSSGGLHQPQHF. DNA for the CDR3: TGCGCCAGCAGCTCGGGGGGCCTCCACCAGCCCCAGCATTTT.

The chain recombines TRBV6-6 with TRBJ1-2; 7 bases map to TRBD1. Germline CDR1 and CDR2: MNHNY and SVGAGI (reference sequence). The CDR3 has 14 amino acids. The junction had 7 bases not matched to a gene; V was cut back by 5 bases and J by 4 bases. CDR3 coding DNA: TGTGCCAGCAGTCGATCCGGGACAGCCTATGGCTACACCTTC. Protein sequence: CASSRSGTAYGYTF.

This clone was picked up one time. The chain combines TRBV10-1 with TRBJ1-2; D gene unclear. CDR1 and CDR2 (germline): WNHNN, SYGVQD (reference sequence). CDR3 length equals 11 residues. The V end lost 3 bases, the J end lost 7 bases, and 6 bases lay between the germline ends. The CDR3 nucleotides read TGCGCCAGCAGTGACGGTAGTGGCTACACCTTC. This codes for CASSDGSGYTF.

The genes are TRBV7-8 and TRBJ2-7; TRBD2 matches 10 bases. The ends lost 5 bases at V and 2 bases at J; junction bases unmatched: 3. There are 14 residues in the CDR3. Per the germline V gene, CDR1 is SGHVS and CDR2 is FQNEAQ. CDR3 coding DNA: TGTGCCAGCAGCATACTAGCGGGAACCTACGAGCAGTACTTC. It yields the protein CASSILAGTYEQYF.

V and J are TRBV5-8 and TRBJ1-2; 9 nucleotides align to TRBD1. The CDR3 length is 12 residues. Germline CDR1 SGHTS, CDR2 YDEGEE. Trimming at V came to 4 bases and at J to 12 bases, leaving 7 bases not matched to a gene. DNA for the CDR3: TGTGCCAGCAGCCTTTACCGGGACAGGGACACCTTC. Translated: CASSLYRDRDTF.

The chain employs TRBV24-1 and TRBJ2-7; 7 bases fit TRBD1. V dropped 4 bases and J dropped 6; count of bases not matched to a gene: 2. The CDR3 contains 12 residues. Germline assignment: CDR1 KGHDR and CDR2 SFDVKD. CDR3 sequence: CATSEGGPEQYF. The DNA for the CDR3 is TGTGCCACCAGTGAAGGGGGCCCCGAGCAGTACTTC.